A selection of T cell receptor beta chains follows, all from one sample in a study of beta chain features in type 1 diabetes. Clones were sequenced by immunoSEQ multiplex PCR, and TCRdb holds only the in-frame ones, with some missing. The sample carries about 280,000 clones, 15% recorded once. Sequencing was done on a sample of naive CD4+ T cells from blood. Receptor source: a young man with type 1 diabetes. Both conserved end residues are part of each CDR3.

length	V	J	CDR3
16	TRBV7-9	TRBJ2-1	CASSSLSGSGYNEQFF
16	TRBV12-5	TRBJ2-3	CASGLAGTGNADTQYF
12	TRBV6-6	TRBJ2-3	CASSPLGDTQYF
14	TRBV18	TRBJ1-4	CASSTREEGEKLFF
13	TRBV7-2	TRBJ1-1	CASSSWDRGEAFF
16	TRBV5-1	TRBJ2-3	CASSLSLALSTDTQYF
15	TRBV6-1	TRBJ1-1	CASRRQGDMNTEAFF
16	TRBV9	TRBJ2-1	CASSPNTSPSYNEQFF
17	TRBV28	TRBJ2-7	CASSFIRGVAESYEQYF
15	TRBV4-3	TRBJ2-5	CASSQDGLHSGTQYF
15	TRBV19	TRBJ1-1	CASRYRDRGSSEAFF
16	TRBV21-1	TRBJ2-1	CASSPSGNRRYNEQFF
18	TRBV5-1	TRBJ2-2	CASSSLQGASGVTGELFF
14	TRBV2	TRBJ1-2	CASSGDRNNYGYTF
15	TRBV4-2	TRBJ2-1	CASSDFVAAYNEQFF
10	TRBV20-1	TRBJ1-2	CSASGGDRNF
14	TRBV29-1	TRBJ2-7	CSVVSGGLAYEQYF
11	TRBV7-8	TRBJ2-3	CASILGGTQYF
14	TRBV15	TRBJ1-5	CATSRDPAERPQHF
18	TRBV7-6	TRBJ2-1	CASSPKGTSGREYNEQFF
14	TRBV7-6	TRBJ2-5	CASSLFRARETQYF
15	TRBV5-4	TRBJ2-7	CASSFSGQGPYEQYF
13	TRBV10-3	TRBJ1-1	CAISSVREAEAFF
15	TRBV7-6	TRBJ2-2	CASSLGGINTGELFF
16	TRBV11-2	TRBJ2-5	CASSPSRWLAQETQYF
14	TRBV7-8	TRBJ1-1	CASSLAGLRRQAFF
15	TRBV15	TRBJ1-2	CATSRDPGGGYGYTF
21	TRBV4-3	TRBJ2-2	CASSQEASGGARFGRTGELFF
16	TRBV19	TRBJ2-7	CASSISAGSGSYEQYF
12	TRBV6-5	TRBJ2-2	CASIRSTGELFF
15	TRBV15	TRBJ2-2	CATSRDPGNTGELFF
14	TRBV15	TRBJ1-2	CATSRDRGLYGYTF